This TCR beta chain was recovered during a study of blood T cell repertoires in COVID-19. Study overall: The cDNA or gDNA used as material had been derived from T cells, B-cell-depleted T cells, or PBMCs.

TCRdb's table, derived via immunoSEQ multiplex PCR, lists solely in-frame clones and lacks some. The table lists about 210,000 clones, 84% of them singletons, with approximately 8% in the top ten. Trimming took off 0 bases at V and 0 bases at J, with 12 bases between the two ends. This CDR3 contains 18 residues. Germline-derived CDR1 and CDR2 are ENHRY and SYGVKD. The chain has TRBV10-3 and TRBJ1-6; D is unresolved. Sequences were obtained from peripheral blood. The sequence was collected from a woman between 45 and 65 years old with active or convalescent COVID-19. As DNA, the CDR3 is TGTGCCATCAGTGAGTCGAATTCTGCGAGCTCCTATAATTCACCCCTCCACTTT. Translating it yields CAISESNSASSYNSPLHF.